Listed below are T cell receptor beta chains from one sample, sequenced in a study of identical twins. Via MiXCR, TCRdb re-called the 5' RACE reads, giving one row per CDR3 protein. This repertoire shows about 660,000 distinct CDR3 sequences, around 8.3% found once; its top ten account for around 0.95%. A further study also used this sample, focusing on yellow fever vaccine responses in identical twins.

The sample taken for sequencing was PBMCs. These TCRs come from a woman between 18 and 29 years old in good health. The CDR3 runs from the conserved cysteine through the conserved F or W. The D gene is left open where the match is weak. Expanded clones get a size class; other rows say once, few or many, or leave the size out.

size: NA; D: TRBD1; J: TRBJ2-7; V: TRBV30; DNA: TGTGCCTGGAGTGTCCCGGGACAGGGTTCCCCTTATCGGTACTTC; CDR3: CAWSVPGQGSPYRYF
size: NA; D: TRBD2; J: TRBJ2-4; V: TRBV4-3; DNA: TGCGCCAGCAGCCAAGATACTAGCGGGGTCAAAAACATTCAGTACTTC; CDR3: CASSQDTSGVKNIQYF
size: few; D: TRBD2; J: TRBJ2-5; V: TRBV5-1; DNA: TGCGCCAGCAGCTTGGGAGGCGGGGGGATCCCCCAAGAGACCCAGTACTTC; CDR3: CASSLGGGGIPQETQYF
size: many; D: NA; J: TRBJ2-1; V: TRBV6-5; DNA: TGTGCCAGCAGCCGTTACAATGAGCAGTTCTTC; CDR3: CASSRYNEQFF
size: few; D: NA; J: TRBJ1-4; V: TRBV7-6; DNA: TGTGCCAGCAGCTTAAAGCAGGGTGAAAAACTGTTTTTT; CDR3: CASSLKQGEKLFF
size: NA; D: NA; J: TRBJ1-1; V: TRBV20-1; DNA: TGCAGTGCCGATGACAGCATGAACACTGAAGCTTTCTTT; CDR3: CSADDSMNTEAFF
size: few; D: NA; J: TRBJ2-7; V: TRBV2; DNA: TGTGCCAGCAGTGAACGGGAGTCCTACGAGCAGTACTTC; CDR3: CASSERESYEQYF
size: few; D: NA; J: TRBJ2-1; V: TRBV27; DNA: TGTGCCAGCAGTTTTGGAACAGGAGCAAACAATGAGCAGTTCTTC; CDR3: CASSFGTGANNEQFF
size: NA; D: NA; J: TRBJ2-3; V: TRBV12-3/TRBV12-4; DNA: TGTGCCAGCAGTTTACTTGCGTCGCTTCGAGATACGCAGTATTTT; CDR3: CASSLLASLRDTQYF
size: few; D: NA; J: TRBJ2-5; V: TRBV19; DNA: TGTGCCAGTAGTGAGCCGGGATTAGGCCAGACCCAGTACTTC; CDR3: CASSEPGLGQTQYF
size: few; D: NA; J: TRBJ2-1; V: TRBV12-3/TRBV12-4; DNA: TGTGCCACTGCGACAGGCCTAGCCTACAATGAGCAGTTCTTC; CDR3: CATATGLAYNEQFF
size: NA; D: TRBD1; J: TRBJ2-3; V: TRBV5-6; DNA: TGTGCCAGCAGCTTGCTGAAGGGCGGAGAGCAGGGGGCGTCAGATACGCAGTATTTT; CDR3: CASSLLKGGEQGASDTQYF
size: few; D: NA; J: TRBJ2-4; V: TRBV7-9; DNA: TGTGCCAGCAGCTTAGTGACACCTCAGAAAAACATTCAGTACTTC; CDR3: CASSLVTPQKNIQYF
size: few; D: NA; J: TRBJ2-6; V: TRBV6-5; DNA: TGTGCCAGCAGTTACACGGCCGGGGCCAACGTCCTGACTTTC; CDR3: CASSYTAGANVLTF
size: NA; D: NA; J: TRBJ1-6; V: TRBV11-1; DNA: TGTGCCAGCAGCTTGCAGGAGCCTAATTCACCCCTCCACTTT; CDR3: CASSLQEPNSPLHF
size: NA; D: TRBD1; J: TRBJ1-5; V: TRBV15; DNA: TGTGCCACCAGCAGAACAAACAGGGGGAAGGGCAATCAGCCCCAGCATTTT; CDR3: CATSRTNRGKGNQPQHF
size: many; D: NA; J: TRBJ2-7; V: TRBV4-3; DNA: TGCGCCAGCAGCCAAGATCCAGGCCACGAGCAGTACTTC; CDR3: CASSQDPGHEQYF
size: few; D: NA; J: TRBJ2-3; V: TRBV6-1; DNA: TGTGCCAGCAGATTCGACAGGAAAAGCACAGATACGCAGTATTTT; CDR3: CASRFDRKSTDTQYF
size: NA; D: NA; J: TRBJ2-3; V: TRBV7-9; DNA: TGTGCCAGCAGCCAGCCGGTTAACACAGATACGCAGTATTTT; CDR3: CASSQPVNTDTQYF
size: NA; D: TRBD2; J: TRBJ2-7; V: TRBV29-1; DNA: TGCAGCGTGACCGGGACTAGTGGCGAGCAGTACTTC; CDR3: CSVTGTSGEQYF